A single sample gave rise to the 3 T cell receptor beta chains below, sequenced in a study of shared clonotypes between healthy human individuals. The data were produced by immunoSEQ multiplex PCR, yet TCRdb's version contains in-frame clones alone and is incomplete. The sample contains millions of clones, 90% to 95% of which appear only once. Specimen: naive CD4+ T cells sorted from blood. Subset described: CD45RA+ positively selected. These receptor sequences come from a young man in good health.

The chain employs TRBV28 and TRBJ2-3; 9 bases match TRBD2. The CDR3 is made up of 16 amino acids. Germline values: CDR1 MDHEN, CDR2 SYDVKM. Trimming cost V 2 bases and J 0 bases; bases outside gene matches: 3. CDR3 nucleotides: TGTGCCAGCAGTTTACTAGCGGGGCTTAGCACAGATACGCAGTATTTT. Its protein product is CASSLLAGLSTDTQYF.

The chain is built from TRBV14 and TRBJ2-3, with 9 bases matching TRBD1. The CDR3 spans 16 residues. Germline values: CDR1 SGHDN, CDR2 FVKESK. Trimming at V came to 1 base and at J to 3 bases, leaving 5 bases not matched to a gene. The CDR3, as DNA: TGTGCCAGCAGCCAAGCCGGGACAGGGAGAACAGATACGCAGTATTTT. The encoded protein is CASSQAGTGRTDTQYF.

The V gene is TRBV19, the J gene TRBJ2-1; 7 positions agree with TRBD1. Germline V gene sequence: CDR1 LNHDA, CDR2 SQIVND (reference sequence). The CDR3 extends over 14 amino acids. V trimming: 5 bases; J trimming: 4 bases; junction bases outside the gene matches: 5. CDR3 DNA sequence: TGTGCCAGTAGTTACGGGACAGCATACAATGAGCAGTTCTTC. As protein: CASSYGTAYNEQFF.